These 31 T cell receptor beta chains were all obtained from the same sample, sequenced in a study of cytomegalovirus exposure and HLA in healthy donors. PCR employed 60 Vbeta and 13 Jbeta primers. The protocol was immunoSEQ multiplex PCR, while the TCRdb copy is restricted to in-frame clones and leaves out a portion. The sample has about 200,000 clones, about three quarters seen once. The sequenced sample was PBMCs. The receptors here all came from a man in his late teens or twenties in good health and CMV-seronegative.

Concerning this clone: The same CDR3 also results from other DNA sequences found in this sample. The chain recombines TRBV9 with TRBJ2-7; perhaps TRBD2 as D (5 bases). CDR1 and CDR2 (germline): SGDLS, YYNGEE. The CDR3 is made up of 14 amino acids. Trimming took 0 bases from V and 3 from J, leaving 10 bases between them. CDR3 loop: CASSVGGSSYEQYF. As DNA, the CDR3 is TGTGCCAGCAGCGTAGGAGGGAGTAGCTACGAGCAGTACTTC.

This clone was counted between two and nine times. The gene calls are TRBV6-1 and TRBJ2-2; 7 nucleotides match TRBD1. In germline, CDR1 is MNHNS, CDR2 SASEGT. The V and J ends lost 6 bases and 4 bases, in that order; junction bases with no gene match: 8. The length of the CDR3 is 15 residues. The DNA for the CDR3 is TGTGCCAGCAGGAACAGGGGTGTCGTCACCGGGGAGCTGTTTTTT. This codes for CASRNRGVVTGELFF.

V usage is TRBV30 and J usage is TRBJ1-2; D unclear. The V end was cut by 4 bases, the J end by 8 bases, with 8 bases between. The CDR3 is 10 amino acids. Per the germline V gene, CDR1 is GTSNPN and CDR2 is SVGIG (reference sequence). The DNA of the CDR3 is TGTGCCTGGAAAGGAGGGGGCTACACCTTC. The encoded protein is CAWKGGGYTF.

This chain uses TRBV4-1 with TRBJ1-5; a weak D match, TRBD1 (6 bases). Germline V gives CDR1 MGHRA, CDR2 YSYEKL. Between the trimmed V and J ends, which lost 6 bases and 7 bases, there was a span of 19 bases. The CDR3 consists of 15 residues. The DNA for the CDR3 is TGCGCCAGCAGTCCCAAAGCTGGGGGCTGGCAGCCCCAGCATTTT. It codes for CASSPKAGGWQPQHF.

The rearrangement joins TRBV6-6 to TRBJ1-1; 7 bases line up with TRBD1. J was trimmed by 3 bases and V by 5 bases; bases with no gene match: 6. Looked up from germline, CDR1 is MNHNY and CDR2 is SVGAGI (reference sequence). The CDR3 spans 14 residues. In DNA form, the CDR3 reads TGTGCCAGCAGTAGGACAGGTGGGGACACTGAAGCTTTCTTT. The encoded protein is CASSRTGGDTEAFF.

The chain uses TRBV19 and TRBJ2-3; 10 bases fit TRBD1. The trim removed 5 bases at V and 0 bases at J, leaving 5 bases unmatched. This CDR3 spans 16 amino acids. The germline gives CDR1 LNHDA, CDR2 SQIVND (reference sequence). The CDR3 DNA reads TGTGCCAGTAGTTGGAGACAGGGGGCGAGCACAGATACGCAGTATTTT. Its protein product is CASSWRQGASTDTQYF. The full variable domain, with the rest looked up from reference TRBV19 and TRBJ2-3, is DGGITQSPKYLFRKEGQNVTLSCEQNLNHDAMYWYRQDPGQGLRLIYYSQIVNDFQKGDIAEGYSVSREKKESFPLTVTSAQKNPTAFYLCASSWRQGASTDTQYFGPGTRLTVL.

The CDR3 protein is CASRGQKSSYEQYF. CDR3 in DNA: TGCGCCAGCAGGGGACAGAAAAGCTCCTACGAGCAGTACTTC. J is TRBJ2-7 and V is TRBV10-1; 7 bases are shared with TRBD1. Germline V gene sequence: CDR1 WNHNN, CDR2 SYGVQD (reference sequence). CDR3 length: 14 amino acids. V gave up 6 bases and J gave up 0 bases; unmatched junction bases: 5.

The chain employs TRBV9 and TRBJ2-5; the D gene is possibly TRBD1 (5 bases). V was pared by 4 bases and J by 5 bases, with 12 bases between. Germline CDR1 SGDLS, CDR2 YYNGEE. CDR3 size: 13 residues. CDR3: CASSSGNGETQYF. The DNA for the CDR3 is TGTGCCAGCAGCTCAGGGAACGGGGAGACCCAGTACTTC.

Regarding this clone: Other DNA sequences within the sample encode an identical CDR3. This chain connects TRBV19 to TRBJ1-3, with D possibly being TRBD1 (5 bases). Germline V gene sequence: CDR1 LNHDA, CDR2 SQIVND (reference sequence). The V gene lost 4 bases and the J gene lost 0 bases, with 7 bases spanning the gap. The CDR3 runs 14 residues. CDR3 sequence reads: CASSTDSSGNTIYF. In DNA, the CDR3 is TGTGCCAGTAGTACCGACAGCTCTGGAAACACCATATATTTT.

This chain connects TRBV5-6 to TRBJ1-6; D perhaps matches TRBD1 (6 bases). The CDR3 spans 14 residues. The V gene lost 0 bases and the J gene lost 9 bases, with 10 bases spanning the gap. Germline CDR1 is SGHDT and CDR2 is YYEEEE. The CDR3 nucleotides read TGTGCCAGCAGCTTGGTGTTACAGGGTTCACCCCTCCACTTT. Translating gives CASSLVLQGSPLHF.

With regard to this clone: The same CDR3 arises from other DNA sequences in this sample as well. CDR3 nucleotide sequence: TGCGCCAGCAGCCAAGTGGGACAAGGGAACACTGAAGCTTTCTTT. It is translated as CASSQVGQGNTEAFF. The V gene is TRBV4-3, the J gene TRBJ1-1, with a weak D call TRBD1 (6 bases). This CDR3 region has 15 residues. Per germline, CDR1 LGHNA and CDR2 YSLEER. The V and J ends lost 1 base and 1 base respectively, with 10 bases between them.

This chain connects TRBV6-5 to TRBJ2-1, with D perhaps TRBD1 (5 bases). Germline V gene sequence: CDR1 MNHEY, CDR2 SVGAGI. CDR3 size: 14 residues. V dropped 7 bases and J dropped 6 bases, with 16 bases sitting between them. CDR3 coding DNA: TGTGCCAGCATCAAGGGGCCCCGGTTCAATGAGCAGTTCTTC. It yields the protein CASIKGPRFNEQFF.

The chain employs TRBV7-3 and TRBJ2-1, with 12 bases fitting TRBD2. The CDR3 length is 17 residues. J was trimmed by 8 bases and V by 2 bases; bases with no gene match: 10. Germline V lookup: CDR1 SGHTA, CDR2 FQGTGA. The CDR3 DNA follows: TGTGCCAGCAGCTTAGCTAGCGGGGGGGCAACTAGATATGAGCAGTTCTTC. This codes for CASSLASGGATRYEQFF.

The chain employs TRBV6-4 and TRBJ2-3, with D hard to call. Germline CDR1 reads MRHNA; CDR2 reads SNTAGT. The CDR3 runs 15 residues. Trimming removed 4 bases at V and 2 bases at J, with 13 bases between. The CDR3 protein is CASSASGQSTDTQYF. CDR3 nucleotides: TGTGCCAGCAGTGCCTCTGGGCAGTCCACAGATACGCAGTATTTT.

This clone has only a few counts. This chain uses TRBV2 with TRBJ2-7, with TRBD1 identical over 7 bases. J was trimmed by 0 bases and V by 6 bases; bases with no gene match: 11. Germline CDR1 SNHLY, CDR2 FYNNEI. This CDR3 has 16 residues. CDR3 in amino acids: CASRLDPQGISYEQYF. The DNA for the CDR3 is TGTGCCAGCAGACTCGACCCACAGGGGATCTCCTACGAGCAGTACTTC. Looking up the rest from reference TRBV2 and TRBJ2-7 gives the full variable domain: EPEVTQTPSHQVTQMGQEVILRCVPISNHLYFYWYRQILGQKVEFLVSFYNNEISEKSEIFDDQFSVERPDGSNFTLKIRSTKLEDSAMYFCASRLDPQGISYEQYFGPGTRLTVT.

The V call is TRBV29-1, the J call TRBJ1-1, with D tentatively TRBD1 (6 bases). Per germline, CDR1 SQVTM and CDR2 ANQGSEA. There are 13 residues in the CDR3. The V gene lost 4 bases and the J gene lost 4 bases, with 13 bases spanning the gap. CDR3 sequence reads: CSVAYREGTEAFF. CDR3 bases: TGCAGCGTTGCGTACAGGGAAGGCACTGAAGCTTTCTTT. Variable domain in full (rest from reference TRBV29-1 and TRBJ1-1): SAVISQKPSRDICQRGTSLTIQCQVDSQVTMMFWYRQQPGQSLTLIATANQGSEATYESGFVIDKFPISRPNLTFSTLTVSNMSPEDSSIYLCSVAYREGTEAFFGQGTRLTVV.

The DNA of the CDR3 is TGTGCCAGCAGCAGGACAGGGGACGCCGGGCAGTACTTC. Translated, it gives CASSRTGDAGQYF. The chain employs TRBV7-6 and TRBJ2-7, with 9 bases lining up with TRBD1. This CDR3 region has 13 residues. Germline CDR1 reads SGHVS; CDR2 reads FNYEAQ. V gave up 5 bases and J gave up 9 bases; unmatched junction bases: 8.

V is TRBV5-1 and J is TRBJ2-7; TRBD1 agrees at 9 bases. This CDR3 comprises 15 residues. The trim removed 4 bases at V and 6 bases at J, leaving 11 bases unmatched. Germline V gene lookup returns CDR1 SGHRS and CDR2 YFSETQ. The DNA for the CDR3 is TGCGCCAGCAGCGGAAGCCCGGGACAGGGTTGCGAGCAGTACTTC. Translating gives CASSGSPGQGCEQYF. Combining the CDR3 with reference TRBV5-1 and TRBJ2-7 gives the whole variable domain KAGVTQTPRYLIKTRGQQVTLSCSPISGHRSVSWYQQTPGQGLQFLFEYFSETQRNKGNFPGRFSGRQFSNSRSEMNVSTLELGDSALYLCASSGSPGQGCEQYFGPGTRLTVT.

The rearrangement links TRBV18 to TRBJ1-3, with 7 bases matching TRBD1. Per germline, CDR1 KGHSH and CDR2 LQKENI. The CDR3 is 15 amino acids. After removal of 1 base from V and 0 bases from J, the junction contained 0 bases not matched to a gene. CDR3 sequence: CASSPRDSSGNTIYF. Written as DNA, the CDR3 is TGTGCCAGCTCACCACGGGACAGCTCTGGAAACACCATATATTTT.

This chain connects TRBV2 to TRBJ2-3, with D perhaps TRBD2 (6 bases). Trimming left V 3 bases short and J 7 bases short, with 8 bases between. CDR3 length: 12 amino acids. Germline lookup yields CDR1 SNHLY and CDR2 FYNNEI. The CDR3 reads CASSDGLYTQYF. The DNA of the CDR3 is TGTGCCAGCAGTGACGGACTATATACGCAGTATTTT.

This chain uses TRBV5-5 with TRBJ1-5; 8 nucleotides line up with TRBD1. From germline, CDR1 is SGHKS and CDR2 YYEKEE (reference sequence). V dropped 1 base and J dropped 0; count of bases not matched to a gene: 3. This CDR3 has 16 residues. The CDR3 nucleotides are TGTGCCAGCAGCTTGCTGGACAGGGTTAGCAATCAGCCCCAGCATTTT. Its protein is CASSLLDRVSNQPQHF.

The rearrangement joins TRBV30 to TRBJ1-2; 7 positions agree with TRBD1. Germline assignment: CDR1 GTSNPN and CDR2 SVGIG (reference sequence). CDR3 length: 13 residues. Trimming removed 1 base from V and 8 bases from J; junction bases left unmatched: 7. CDR3 amino acids: CAWSGDSRGGYTF. In DNA form, the CDR3 reads TGTGCCTGGAGTGGGGACAGCCGAGGGGGCTACACCTTC.

The rearrangement joins TRBV5-4 to TRBJ2-2; 10 nucleotides match TRBD1. Germline CDR1 is SGHNT and CDR2 is YYREEE (reference sequence). CDR3 size: 16 residues. J was trimmed by 4 bases and V by 4 bases; bases with no gene match: 7. CDR3 DNA sequence: TGTGCCAGCAGCACCGGGACAGGGGTAGGCACCGGGGAGCTGTTTTTT. Amino acids: CASSTGTGVGTGELFF.

A few counts support this clone. The rearrangement joins TRBV2 to TRBJ2-6; 9 bases are shared with TRBD1. V lost 6 bases, J lost 0 bases, and 3 bases stayed unmatched. The CDR3 runs to 16 residues. Looked up from germline, CDR1 is SNHLY and CDR2 is FYNNEI. The CDR3 sequence: CASSGTGPSGANVLTF. CDR3 sequence (DNA): TGTGCCAGCAGCGGGACAGGGCCCTCTGGGGCCAACGTCCTGACTTTC. Filled out from reference TRBV2 and TRBJ2-6, the complete variable domain reads EPEVTQTPSHQVTQMGQEVILRCVPISNHLYFYWYRQILGQKVEFLVSFYNNEISEKSEIFDDQFSVERPDGSNFTLKIRSTKLEDSAMYFCASSGTGPSGANVLTFGAGSRLTVL.

This chain joins TRBV9 and TRBJ1-1; D is possibly TRBD1 (6 bases). V was cut by 3 bases and J by 1 base, with 10 bases left in between. Per germline, CDR1 SGDLS and CDR2 YYNGEE. This CDR3 is built from 14 residues. CDR3 in amino acids: CASSDQQGNTEAFF. DNA of the CDR3: TGTGCCAGCAGCGACCAACAGGGGAACACTGAAGCTTTCTTT. The full variable domain, in which reference TRBV9 and TRBJ1-1 provide the parts outside the CDR3, is DSGVTQTPKHLITATGQRVTLRCSPRSGDLSVYWYQQSLDQGLQFLIQYYNGEERAKGNILERFSAQQFPDLHSELNLSSLELGDSALYFCASSDQQGNTEAFFGQGTRLTVV.

This chain uses TRBV7-2 with TRBJ2-1; D is unclear. V was pared by 1 base and J by 9 bases, with 13 bases between. CDR1 SGHTA and CDR2 FQGNSA come from the germline V gene. The CDR3 spans 14 residues. The CDR3 loop is CASSLDAPVVEQFF. For the CDR3, the DNA is TGTGCCAGCAGCTTAGATGCTCCGGTTGTTGAGCAGTTCTTC.

The sample holds a few counts of this clone. The gene calls are TRBV27 and TRBJ2-3, with 7 bases fitting TRBD2. The germline CDR1 and CDR2 sequences are MNHEY and SMNVEV (reference sequence). With V trimmed by 3 bases and J by 7 bases, 4 bases remained unmatched. This CDR3 region has 13 residues. The CDR3: CASSLRDYHTQYF. In DNA, the CDR3 is TGTGCCAGCAGTTTGCGGGACTATCATACGCAGTATTTT.

The V gene is TRBV7-3, the J gene TRBJ2-2; 8 nucleotides line up with TRBD1. The V gene's germline CDR1 is SGHTA and CDR2 FQGTGA. The CDR3 consists of 15 residues. Trimming removed 4 bases from V and 4 bases from J; junction bases left unmatched: 5. The CDR3 region has the DNA TGTGCCAGCAGCTCGCAGGGGGCGGGCACCGGGGAGCTGTTTTTT. This translates into CASSSQGAGTGELFF.

CDR3 DNA: TGTGCCAGTAGTTCCTTGAGGACGGGAAACTATGGCTACACCTTC. Translated, it gives CASSSLRTGNYGYTF. This sequence joins TRBV19 and TRBJ1-2; D is ambiguous. CDR3 length: 15 amino acids. CDR1 and CDR2 from the germline V gene are LNHDA and SQIVND (reference sequence). V lost 5 bases and J 2 bases, leaving 15 bases between the germline ends.

This clone came up once. V gene TRBV10-3 combines with J gene TRBJ2-1; 7 bases map to TRBD2. Germline trimming cut 5 bases from V and 4 bases from J; bases unmatched to any gene: 2. Germline CDR1 reads ENHRY; CDR2 reads SYGVKD. The CDR3 loop spans 13 amino acids. The CDR3: CAISLADYNEQFF. CDR3 nucleotides: TGTGCCATCAGTCTAGCGGATTACAATGAGCAGTTCTTC.

This rearrangement joins TRBV9 to TRBJ1-1; D gene unclear. The CDR3 is 12 amino acids. Germline V gene lookup returns CDR1 SGDLS and CDR2 YYNGEE. The germline V and J ends were trimmed by 4 bases and 7 bases, with 11 bases remaining between them. CDR3 sequence reads: CASSLAGDEAFF. CDR3 coding DNA: TGTGCCAGCAGCCTGGCGGGCGATGAAGCTTTCTTT.